Listed here is a single TCR beta chain. Per the authors' pipeline: Amplification of reference gene primers provided the estimated nucleated cell counts. The table came from immunoSEQ multiplex PCR; TCRdb's copy has only in-frame clones and leaves some out. V and J calls and clone size are as listed in that table; D and trimming were resolved from the DNA. The table has fewer than 250,000 clones, 80% to 85% seen once. This sample stems from a study of blood T cell repertoires in COVID-19. Study-level information: Specimens from acute and convalescent COVID-19 originated in the United States, Italy and Spain. PBMCs, B-cell-depleted T cells, or T cells provided the cDNA or gDNA that made up the material.

The receptor's source is a human donor in a cohort sampled during active COVID-19. The sample was peripheral blood.

The CDR3 reads CASRMTGDESYTF. The CDR3 region has the DNA TGTGCCAGCAGAATGACAGGGGACGAAAGCTACACCTTC. The genes are TRBV2 and TRBJ1-2, with TRBD1 identical over 8 bases. Germline V gives CDR1 SNHLY, CDR2 FYNNEI. The CDR3 loop spans 13 amino acids. Trimming removed 6 bases from V and 9 bases from J; junction bases left unmatched: 9.